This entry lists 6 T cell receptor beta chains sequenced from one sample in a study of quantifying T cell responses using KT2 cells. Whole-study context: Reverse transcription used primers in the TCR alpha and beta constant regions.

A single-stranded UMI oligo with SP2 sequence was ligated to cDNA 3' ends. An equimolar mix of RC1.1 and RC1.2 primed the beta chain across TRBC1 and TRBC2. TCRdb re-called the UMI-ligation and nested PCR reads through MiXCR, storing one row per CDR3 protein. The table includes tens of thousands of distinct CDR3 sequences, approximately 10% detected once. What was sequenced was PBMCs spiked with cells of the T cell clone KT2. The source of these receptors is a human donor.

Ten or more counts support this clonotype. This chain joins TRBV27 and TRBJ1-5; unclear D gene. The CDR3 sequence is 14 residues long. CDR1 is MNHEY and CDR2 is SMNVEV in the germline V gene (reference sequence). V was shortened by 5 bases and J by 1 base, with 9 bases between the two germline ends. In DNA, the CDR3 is TGTGCCAGCAGTCGACATGGCAGCAATCAGCCCCAGCATTTT. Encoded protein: CASSRHGSNQPQHF.

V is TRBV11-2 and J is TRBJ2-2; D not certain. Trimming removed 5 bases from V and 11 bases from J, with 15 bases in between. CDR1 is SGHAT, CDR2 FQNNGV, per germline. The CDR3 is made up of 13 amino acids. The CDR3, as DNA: TGTGCCAGCAGCCCGGGCCTCACCCGAGAGCTGTTTTTT. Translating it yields CASSPGLTRELFF.

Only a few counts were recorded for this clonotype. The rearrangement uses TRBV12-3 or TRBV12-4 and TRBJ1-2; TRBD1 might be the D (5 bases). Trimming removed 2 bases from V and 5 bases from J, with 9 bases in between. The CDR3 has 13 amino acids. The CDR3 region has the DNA TGTGCCAGCAGTTTATCCGGGACTTATGGCTACACCTTC. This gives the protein CASSLSGTYGYTF.

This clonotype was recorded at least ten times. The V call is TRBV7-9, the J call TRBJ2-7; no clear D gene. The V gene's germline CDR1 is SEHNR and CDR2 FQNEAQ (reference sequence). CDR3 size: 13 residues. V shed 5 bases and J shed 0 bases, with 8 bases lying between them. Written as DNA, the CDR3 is TGTGCCAGCAGCCTGTTCCTCTCCTACGAGCAGTACTTC. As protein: CASSLFLSYEQYF.

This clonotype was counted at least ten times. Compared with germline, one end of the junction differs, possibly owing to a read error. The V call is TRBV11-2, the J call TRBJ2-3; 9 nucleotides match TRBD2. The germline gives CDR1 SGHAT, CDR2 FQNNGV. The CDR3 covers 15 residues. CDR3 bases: TGTGCCAGCAGTTTAGGCGGGGGGGCCAGGGATACGCAGTATTTT. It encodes CASSLGGGARDTQYF.

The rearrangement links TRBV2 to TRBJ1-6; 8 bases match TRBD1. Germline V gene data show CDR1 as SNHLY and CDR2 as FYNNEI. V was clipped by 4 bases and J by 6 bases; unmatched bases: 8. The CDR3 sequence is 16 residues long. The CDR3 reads CASSVGQGAANSPLHF. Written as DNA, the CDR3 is TGTGCCAGCAGTGTAGGGCAGGGGGCCGCTAATTCACCCCTCCACTTT.